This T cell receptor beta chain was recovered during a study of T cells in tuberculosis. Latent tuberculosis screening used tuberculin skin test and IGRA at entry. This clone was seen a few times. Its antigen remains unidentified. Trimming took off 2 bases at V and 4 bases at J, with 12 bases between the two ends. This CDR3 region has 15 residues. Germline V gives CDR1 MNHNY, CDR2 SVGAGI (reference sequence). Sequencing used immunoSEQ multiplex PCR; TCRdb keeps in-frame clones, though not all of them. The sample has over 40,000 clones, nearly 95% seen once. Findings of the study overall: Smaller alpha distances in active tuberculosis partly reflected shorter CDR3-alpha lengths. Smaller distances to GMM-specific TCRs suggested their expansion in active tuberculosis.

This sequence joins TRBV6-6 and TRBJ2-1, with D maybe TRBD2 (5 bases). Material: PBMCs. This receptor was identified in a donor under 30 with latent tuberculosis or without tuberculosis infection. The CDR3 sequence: CASSYVRGTYNEQFF. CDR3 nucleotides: TGTGCCAGCAGTTACGTCCGGGGAACATACAATGAGCAGTTCTTC.